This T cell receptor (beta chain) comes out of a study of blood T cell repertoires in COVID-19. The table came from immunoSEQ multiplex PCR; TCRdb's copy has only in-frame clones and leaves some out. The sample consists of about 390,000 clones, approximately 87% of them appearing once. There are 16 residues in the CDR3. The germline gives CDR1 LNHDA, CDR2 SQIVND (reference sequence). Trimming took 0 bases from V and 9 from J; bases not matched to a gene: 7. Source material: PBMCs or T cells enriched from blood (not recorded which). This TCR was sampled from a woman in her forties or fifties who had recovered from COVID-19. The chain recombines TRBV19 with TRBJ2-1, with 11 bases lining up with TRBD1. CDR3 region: CASSIDPGTGGSEQFF. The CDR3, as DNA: TGTGCCAGTAGTATAGACCCCGGGACAGGGGGGAGTGAGCAGTTCTTC.